The entry below gives a single T cell receptor beta chain sequence along with its context. What it binds is unknown. It was with 60 Vbeta and 13 Jbeta primers that the PCR ran. Assay used: immunoSEQ multiplex PCR; TCRdb lists only in-frame clones, some missing. The table includes some 180,000 clones, roughly a tenth detected once. The sample comes from a study of cytomegalovirus exposure and HLA in healthy donors. Study-level findings and limits: Among TCR beta chains, those listed as cytomegalovirus-associated numbered over 150.

Healthy bone marrow donors made up the donors. At collection, donors were nominally healthy, but unrecorded immune exposures were probable. The length of the CDR3 is 17 residues. Trimming at V came to 1 base and at J to 4 bases, leaving 8 bases not matched to a gene. Germline V gives CDR1 SEHNR, CDR2 FQNEAQ (reference sequence). The clonotype comes from a woman aged 25 to 39 in good health and CMV-seropositive. This chain links TRBV7-9 with TRBJ1-2; 11 bases are shared with TRBD1. Sequenced material: PBMCs. The CDR3 DNA follows: TGTGCCAGCAGCTTAGGCGAACCCGGGACAGGGGGCTATGGCTACACCTTC. Translated: CASSLGEPGTGGYGYTF. Complete variable domain (other parts from reference TRBV7-9 and TRBJ1-2): DTGVSQNPRHKITKRGQNVTFRCDPISEHNRLYWYRQTLGQGPEFLTYFQNEAQLEKSRLLSDRFSAERPKGSFSTLEIQRTEQGDSAMYLCASSLGEPGTGGYGYTFGSGTRLTVV.